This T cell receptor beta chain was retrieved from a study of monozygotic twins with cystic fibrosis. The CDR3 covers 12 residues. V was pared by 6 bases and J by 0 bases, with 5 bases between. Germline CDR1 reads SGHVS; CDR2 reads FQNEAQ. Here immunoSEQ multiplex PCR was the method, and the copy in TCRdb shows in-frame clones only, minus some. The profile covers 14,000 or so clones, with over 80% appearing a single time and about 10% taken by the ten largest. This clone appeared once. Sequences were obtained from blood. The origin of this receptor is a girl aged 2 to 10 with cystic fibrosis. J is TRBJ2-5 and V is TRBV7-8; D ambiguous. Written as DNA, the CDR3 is TGTGCCAGCAGTCGGTACCAAGAGACCCAGTACTTC. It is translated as CASSRYQETQYF.